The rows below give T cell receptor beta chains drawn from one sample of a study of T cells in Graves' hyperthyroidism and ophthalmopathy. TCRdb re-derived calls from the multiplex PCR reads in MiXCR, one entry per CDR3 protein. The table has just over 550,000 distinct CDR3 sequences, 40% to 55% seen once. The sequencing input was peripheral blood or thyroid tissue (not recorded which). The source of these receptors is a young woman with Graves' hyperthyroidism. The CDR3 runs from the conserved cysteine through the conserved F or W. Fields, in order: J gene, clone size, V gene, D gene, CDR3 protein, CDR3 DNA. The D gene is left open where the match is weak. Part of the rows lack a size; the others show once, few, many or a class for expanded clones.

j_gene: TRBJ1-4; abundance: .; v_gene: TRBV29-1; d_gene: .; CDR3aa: CSVAYKGDQTF; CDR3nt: TGCAGCGTTGCCTACAAGGGGGATCAGACGTTT
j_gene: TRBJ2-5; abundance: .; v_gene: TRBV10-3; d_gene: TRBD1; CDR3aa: CAISAGTGGVETQYF; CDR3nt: TGTGCCATCAGTGCAGGGACAGGGGGCGTCGAGACCCAGTACTTC
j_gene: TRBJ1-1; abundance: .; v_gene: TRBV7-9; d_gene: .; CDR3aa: CASSFEQGNTEAFF; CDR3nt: TGTGCCAGCAGCTTTGAACAGGGGAACACTGAAGCTTTCTTT
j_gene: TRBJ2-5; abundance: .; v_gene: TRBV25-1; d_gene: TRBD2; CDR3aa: CASSYPGTSGKETQYF; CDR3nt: TGTGCCAGCAGTTATCCCGGGACTAGCGGGAAAGAGACCCAGTACTTC
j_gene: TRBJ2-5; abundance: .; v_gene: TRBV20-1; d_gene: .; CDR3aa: CSAVRGETQYF; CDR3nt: TGCAGTGCCGTAAGAGGGGAGACCCAGTACTTC
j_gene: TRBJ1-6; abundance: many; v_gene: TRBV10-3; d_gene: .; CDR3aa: CAISESGGSYNSPLHF; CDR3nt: TGTGCCATCAGTGAGTCGGGGGGCTCCTATAATTCACCCCTCCACTTT
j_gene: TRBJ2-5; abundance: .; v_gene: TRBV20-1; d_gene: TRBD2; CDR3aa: CSARTSGSQEAQYF; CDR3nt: TGCAGTGCTAGGACTAGCGGGAGTCAAGAGGCCCAGTACTTC
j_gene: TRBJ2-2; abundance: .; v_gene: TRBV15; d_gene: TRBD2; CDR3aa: CATKFGGRAFTGELFF; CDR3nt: TGTGCCACCAAGTTCGGTGGGAGGGCCTTCACCGGGGAGCTGTTTTTT
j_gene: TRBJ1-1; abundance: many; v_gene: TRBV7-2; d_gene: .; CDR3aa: CASSSGHYEAFF; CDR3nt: TGTGCCAGCAGCTCGGGACACTATGAAGCTTTCTTT
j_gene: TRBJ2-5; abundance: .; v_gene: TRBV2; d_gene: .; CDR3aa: CASFGARETQYF; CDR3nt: TGTGCCAGCTTCGGCGCAAGGGAGACCCAGTACTTC
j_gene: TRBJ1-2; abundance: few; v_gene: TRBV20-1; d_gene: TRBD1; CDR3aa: CSAHTGGKVYGYTF; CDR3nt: TGCAGTGCTCACACAGGGGGCAAGGTCTATGGCTACACCTTC
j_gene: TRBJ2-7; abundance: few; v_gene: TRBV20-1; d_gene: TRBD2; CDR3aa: CTGGGGGRRNEQYF; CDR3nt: TGCACCGGGGGGGGCGGCGGGAGACGTAACGAGCAGTACTTC
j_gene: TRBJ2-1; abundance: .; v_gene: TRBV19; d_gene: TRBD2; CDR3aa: CASSILAGEGQFF; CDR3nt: TGTGCCAGTAGTATTCTGGCGGGGGAAGGGCAGTTCTTC
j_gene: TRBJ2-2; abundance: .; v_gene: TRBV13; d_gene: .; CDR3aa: CASSLGRSGELFF; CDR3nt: TGTGCCAGCAGCTTAGGTCGATCCGGGGAGCTGTTTTTT